This T cell receptor (beta chain) was sequenced for a study of blood T cell repertoires in COVID-19. Study background: Specimens from acute and convalescent COVID-19 originated in the United States, Italy and Spain. PBMCs, B-cell-depleted T cells, or T cells were the source of the cDNA or gDNA that made up the material.

Per the authors' pipeline: How many nucleated cells were present was estimated from reference gene primer amplification. TCRdb's copy holds only in-frame clones and misses some; the assay was immunoSEQ multiplex PCR. Clone size and V and J calls were adopted from that table, with D and trimming inferred from the DNA. This sample yields roughly 160,000 clones, of which about 74% are seen a single time; less than 3% belongs to the top ten. The CDR3 spans 15 residues. Germline V gene lookup returns CDR1 KGHSH and CDR2 LQKENI. The germline V and J ends were trimmed by 1 base and 3 bases, with 12 bases remaining between them.

Sequenced material: peripheral blood. This clonotype originated in a woman of 80 years or more with acute or convalescent COVID-19. The chain links TRBV18 to TRBJ1-2; D is ambiguous. The CDR3 DNA reads TGTGCCAGCTCACCACAGGAGGCTCTGGACTATGGCTACACCTTC. It translates to CASSPQEALDYGYTF.